This entry lists 31 T cell receptor beta chains sequenced from one sample in a study of human T cells and chemical hapten exposure. Time point: patch test 3, about 24 weeks after DPC sensitization. Treatment here: therapeutic diphenylcyclopropenone sensitization with weekly scalp DPC. MiXCR was run by TCRdb on the RACE reads, yielding one entry per CDR3 protein. The sample consists of some 110,000 distinct CDR3 sequences, around 10% of them appearing once. The material sequenced was whole blood, taken in connection with sensitization to the hapten diphenylcyclopropenone (DPC). These receptors all come from a woman between 45 and 65 years old with alopecia areata. Some clones in this sample may be carry-over from other donors' samples.

At least ten counts were recorded for this clonotype. The chain uses TRBV11-3 and TRBJ2-3; D possibly matches TRBD1 or TRBD2 (5 bases each). Germline assignment: CDR1 SGHNT and CDR2 YENEEA. This CDR3 contains 18 residues. V dropped 5 bases and J dropped 6 bases, with 27 bases sitting between them. DNA of the CDR3: TGTGCCAGCAGCACTCCCAAGTCGGGATCGATCAGGGTCGATACGCAGTATTTT. This sequence encodes CASSTPKSGSIRVDTQYF.

Many counts were recorded for this clonotype. The chain is built from TRBV6-5 and TRBJ2-2, with D perhaps matching TRBD2 (6 bases). V was trimmed by 7 bases and J by 7 bases, leaving 19 bases between them. CDR3 size: 15 residues. Germline V gene data show CDR1 as MNHEY and CDR2 as SVGAGI. CDR3 in amino acids: CASTLLTSVVGELFF. CDR3 coding DNA: TGTGCCAGCACGCTGCTGACTAGTGTGGTCGGGGAGCTGTTTTTT.

The V and J genes are TRBV20-1 and TRBJ2-1; 10 nucleotides align to TRBD2. Germline trimming cut 5 bases from V and 2 bases from J; bases unmatched to any gene: 3. The CDR3 is 14 amino acids. Germline V gives CDR1 DFQATT, CDR2 SNEGSKA (reference sequence). CDR3 loop: CSAATSGAYNEQFF. The CDR3 coding sequence is TGCAGTGCTGCTACTAGCGGGGCCTACAATGAGCAGTTCTTC.

This clonotype was seen only a few times. The chain uses TRBV28 and TRBJ1-4; 8 positions agree with TRBD1. Germline V lookup: CDR1 MDHEN, CDR2 SYDVKM. After removal of 6 bases from V and 7 bases from J, the junction contained 13 bases not matched to a gene. CDR3 length: 16 amino acids. CDR3 coding DNA: TGTGCCAGCAGCACCCCGAGGACAGGGCGGGGTGAAAAACTGTTTTTT. Its protein is CASSTPRTGRGEKLFF.

This clonotype was found a few times. This chain links TRBV12-3 or TRBV12-4 with TRBJ1-1, with 7 bases identical to TRBD1. The CDR3 length is 14 residues. V lost 5 bases and J lost 8; bases outside the gene matches: 11. The CDR3: CASSRTGLNPEAFF. The CDR3 DNA is TGTGCCAGCAGTCGGACAGGACTGAATCCGGAAGCTTTCTTT.

Many counts were recorded for this clonotype. The genes are TRBV7-6 and TRBJ2-2, with TRBD2 identical over 13 bases. V was clipped by 4 bases and J by 0 bases; unmatched bases: 11. This CDR3 has 20 amino acids. Germline V lookup: CDR1 SGHVS, CDR2 FNYEAQ. The CDR3 loop is CASSSFLTSGGTANTGELFF. CDR3 sequence (DNA): TGTGCCAGCAGCTCGTTTTTGACTAGCGGGGGGACCGCGAACACCGGGGAGCTGTTTTTT. The full variable domain, in which reference TRBV7-6 and TRBJ2-2 provide the parts outside the CDR3, is GAGVSQSPRYKVTKRGQDVALRCDPISGHVSLYWYRQALGQGPEFLTYFNYEAQQDKSGLPNDRFSAERPEGSISTLTIQRTEQRDSAMYRCASSSFLTSGGTANTGELFFGEGSRLTVL.

This clonotype was counted only a few times. The CDR3 spells CASSLDGLNEAFF. CDR3 nucleotides: TGTGCCAGCAGCTTAGACGGATTGAATGAAGCTTTCTTT. The V gene is TRBV7-3, the J gene TRBJ1-1, with D unclear. V was shortened by 2 bases and J by 7 bases, with 11 bases between the two germline ends. The CDR3 has 13 residues. Germline V gene sequence: CDR1 SGHTA, CDR2 FQGTGA. Full variable domain (missing parts from reference TRBV7-3 and TRBJ1-1): GAGVSQTPSNKVTEKGKYVELRCDPISGHTALYWYRQSLGQGPEFLIYFQGTGAADDSGLPNDRFFAVRPEGSVSTLKIQRTERGDSAVYLCASSLDGLNEAFFGQGTRLTVV.

In this sample, this clonotype turned up a few times. The chain is built from TRBV12-3 or TRBV12-4 and TRBJ2-2; D not resolved. The CDR3 spans 13 residues. V lost 1 base, J lost 6 bases, and 6 bases lay in between. The CDR3 DNA reads as TGTGCCAGCAGTTTAGGTGTTCCCGGGGAGCTGTTTTTT. Its translation: CASSLGVPGELFF.

This clonotype was picked up many times. V and J are TRBV29-1 and TRBJ2-3; D call uncertain. The V gene lost 6 bases and the J gene lost 3 bases, with 4 bases spanning the gap. Germline lookup yields CDR1 SQVTM and CDR2 ANQGSEA. The CDR3 consists of 10 residues. This CDR3 reads CSVGTDTQYF. In DNA form, the CDR3 reads TGCAGCGTCGGGACAGATACGCAGTATTTT.

V is TRBV3-1 and J is TRBJ2-2, with 9 bases lining up with TRBD1. This CDR3 region has 17 residues. Germline V lookup: CDR1 LGHDT, CDR2 YNNKEL (reference sequence). V gave up 3 bases and J gave up 5 bases; unmatched junction bases: 10. The DNA of the CDR3 is TGTGCCAGCAGCCAGCCACAACAGGGGGCAAGGACCGGGGAGCTGTTTTTT. Amino acids: CASSQPQQGARTGELFF.

This clonotype was seen more than once but under ten times. CDR3 sequence reads: CASRWGHLSSGANVLTF. CDR3 coding DNA: TGTGCCAGCAGATGGGGACACCTGAGCTCTGGGGCCAACGTCCTGACTTTC. The J gene is TRBJ2-6, the V gene TRBV2, with D maybe TRBD1 (6 bases). The CDR3 is made up of 17 amino acids. Germline CDR1 is SNHLY and CDR2 is FYNNEI. The V end lost 6 bases, the J end lost 0 bases, and 15 bases lay between the germline ends.

This clonotype has just a few counts. This chain uses TRBV6-5 with TRBJ2-7; D not certain. Between the trimmed V and J ends, which lost 8 bases and 2 bases, there was a span of 16 bases. From germline, CDR1 is MNHEY and CDR2 SVGAGI. The CDR3 consists of 14 residues. CDR3 DNA sequence: TGTGCCAGCGGTATCCGGGCCACCACCTACGAGCAGTACTTC. Residues: CASGIRATTYEQYF.

The chain carries TRBV6-5 and TRBJ2-3; 7 bases are shared with TRBD2. The length of the CDR3 is 17 residues. The ends lost 0 bases at V and 3 bases at J; junction bases unmatched: 9. Germline V gives CDR1 MNHEY, CDR2 SVGAGI. CDR3 nucleotide sequence: TGTGCCAGCAGTTACTCCGTGGGGCGGGAGCCGACAGATACGCAGTATTTT. Residues: CASSYSVGREPTDTQYF.

This clonotype turned up a few times. This rearrangement joins TRBV20-1 to TRBJ2-3; tentative D call: TRBD1 (5 bases). The CDR3 sequence is 15 residues long. In germline, CDR1 is DFQATT, CDR2 SNEGSKA (reference sequence). V lost 3 bases and J 1 base, leaving 14 bases between the germline ends. CDR3 residues: CSASLKGYGTDTQYF. The CDR3 nucleotides are TGCAGTGCTAGCTTAAAGGGGTATGGCACAGATACGCAGTATTTT.

This clonotype showed up just a few times. In DNA form, the CDR3 reads TGCAGTGCTCCCCGGTTTGTCGGGAGCACCTACGAGCAGTACTTC. It codes for CSAPRFVGSTYEQYF. This sequence joins TRBV20-1 and TRBJ2-7; D perhaps matches TRBD2 (6 bases). Germline V CDR1 and CDR2: DFQATT, SNEGSKA (reference sequence). Trimming removed 5 bases from V and 2 bases from J, with 19 bases in between. CDR3 size: 15 residues.

In this sample, this clonotype turned up a few times. The rearrangement uses TRBV6-2 or TRBV6-3 and TRBJ2-7, with D unclear. Germline CDR1 and CDR2: MNHEY and SVGEGT. The V end was cut by 5 bases, the J end by 5 bases, with 7 bases between. The CDR3 runs 11 residues. The CDR3 protein is CASSPLHEQYF. The CDR3 bases are TGTGCCAGCAGTCCACTGCACGAGCAGTACTTC.

As concerns this clonotype: A much larger clonotype is one base distant, so this may be a read error. This chain links TRBV12-3 or TRBV12-4 with TRBJ2-3, with 15 bases fitting TRBD2. This CDR3 is built from 15 residues. V lost 6 bases and J lost 5; bases outside the gene matches: 3. The CDR3 coding sequence is TGTGCCAGCAGCGGACTAGCGGGGGGGATAGATACGCAGTATTTT. Amino acid sequence: CASSGLAGGIDTQYF.

This clonotype was seen more than once but under ten times. This chain links TRBV11-2 with TRBJ2-5; D perhaps matches TRBD2 (5 bases). V shed 2 bases and J shed 2 bases, with 9 bases lying between them. The CDR3 is 14 amino acids. Germline CDR1 and CDR2: SGHAT and FQNNGV. The CDR3 DNA is TGTGCCAGCAGCTTAAAGACTATACAAGAGACCCAGTACTTC. It specifies CASSLKTIQETQYF.

In its sample, this clonotype was seen many times. The V call is TRBV12-3 or TRBV12-4, the J call TRBJ1-1, with no clear D. There are 13 residues in the CDR3. V gave up 3 bases and J gave up 7 bases, with 12 bases separating them. This CDR3 reads CASSLAGVSEAFF. The CDR3 DNA sequence: TGTGCCAGCAGTTTGGCCGGGGTCAGTGAAGCTTTCTTT.

This clonotype was picked up many times. The chain employs TRBV29-1 and TRBJ2-3, with 9 bases matching TRBD2. Germline CDR1 is SQVTM and CDR2 is ANQGSEA. The CDR3 runs 16 residues. Germline trimming cut 2 bases from V and 3 bases from J; bases unmatched to any gene: 9. CDR3: CSVERGGAPATDTQYF. The CDR3 DNA is TGCAGCGTTGAACGCGGGGGGGCCCCGGCGACAGATACGCAGTATTTT.

This clonotype was counted a few times. This sequence joins TRBV7-2 and TRBJ2-2, with 7 bases that match TRBD1. Losses at the gene ends were 4 bases for V and 0 bases for J; bases not matched to a gene: 8. Germline V gene data show CDR1 as SGHTA and CDR2 as FQGNSA. This CDR3 has 17 residues. The CDR3: CASSSKGQSANTGELFF. CDR3 nucleotides: TGTGCCAGCAGCTCTAAGGGACAGAGCGCGAACACCGGGGAGCTGTTTTTT.

This clonotype came up a few times. The chain uses TRBV19 and TRBJ1-4, with no clear D. With 2 bases removed from V and 1 base from J, the gap between germline ends came to 11 bases. The germline V gene has CDR1 LNHDA and CDR2 SQIVND (reference sequence). CDR3 size: 16 residues. CDR3 bases: TGTGCCAGTAGTATACGGCATTTCCGAACTAATGAAAAACTGTTTTTT. Its translation is CASSIRHFRTNEKLFF.

The V call is TRBV7-3, the J call TRBJ1-5, with 9 bases identical to TRBD1. CDR1 and CDR2 (germline): SGHTA, FQGTGA. The ends lost 4 bases at V and 5 bases at J; junction bases unmatched: 0. The CDR3 runs 13 residues. CDR3 amino acids: CASSWDRDQPQHF. The DNA for the CDR3 is TGTGCCAGCAGCTGGGACAGGGATCAGCCCCAGCATTTT. The whole variable domain, filled in from reference TRBV7-3 and TRBJ1-5, reads GAGVSQTPSNKVTEKGKYVELRCDPISGHTALYWYRQSLGQGPEFLIYFQGTGAADDSGLPNDRFFAVRPEGSVSTLKIQRTERGDSAVYLCASSWDRDQPQHFGDGTRLSIL.

This clonotype was counted a few times. The chain recombines TRBV7-2 with TRBJ2-7; D is perhaps TRBD2 (6 bases). The V and J ends lost 3 bases and 5 bases respectively, with 14 bases between them. The CDR3 runs to 14 residues. Germline-derived CDR1 and CDR2 are SGHTA and FQGNSA. DNA of the CDR3: TGTGCCAGCAGCTTCGGAGGGACCCAGAACGAGCAGTACTTC. Translating gives CASSFGGTQNEQYF.

The chain joins TRBV6-1 to TRBJ2-1; D unresolved. From germline, CDR1 is MNHNS and CDR2 SASEGT. The CDR3 contains 15 residues. V was shortened by 3 bases and J by 4 bases, with 13 bases between the two germline ends. The CDR3 loop is CASSEGQSVYNEQFF. The DNA of the CDR3 is TGTGCCAGCAGTGAGGGTCAATCAGTATACAATGAGCAGTTCTTC.

This clonotype showed up just a few times. The V gene is TRBV6-1, the J gene TRBJ2-1; D tentatively reads TRBD1 or TRBD2 (5 bases each). The CDR3 runs to 15 residues. In germline, CDR1 is MNHNS, CDR2 SASEGT. Trimming pared 6 bases from V and 4 bases from J, leaving 16 bases between. CDR3 amino acids: CASSRTRGGYNEQFF. The CDR3 DNA reads TGTGCCAGCAGCCGAACTAGGGGCGGATACAATGAGCAGTTCTTC.

The rearrangement joins TRBV6-1 to TRBJ2-7; the D gene is possibly TRBD1 (6 bases). Trimming pared 6 bases from V and 1 base from J, leaving 10 bases between. Germline CDR1 MNHNS, CDR2 SASEGT. The CDR3 is 13 amino acids. CDR3 DNA sequence: TGTGCCAGCAGGGCGGACAGTTCCTACGAGCAGTACTTC. Translated: CASRADSSYEQYF.

The rearrangement joins TRBV6-5 to TRBJ1-2; no clear D gene. CDR3 size: 15 residues. The germline V and J ends were trimmed by 2 bases and 5 bases, with 15 bases remaining between them. Germline V gene data show CDR1 as MNHEY and CDR2 as SVGAGI. The CDR3 sequence is CASSYEGRSGYGYTF. The CDR3 DNA sequence: TGTGCCAGCAGTTACGAAGGCCGGAGCGGGTATGGCTACACCTTC.

This clonotype was seen ten or more times. V gene TRBV7-2 combines with J gene TRBJ2-7, with D perhaps TRBD2 (6 bases). Trimming stripped 5 bases from V and 6 bases from J, with 17 bases between. Germline-derived CDR1 and CDR2 are SGHTA and FQGNSA. The CDR3 has 14 amino acids. DNA for the CDR3: TGTGCCAGCAGCCTAGGAGGGAGGCGGGGCGAGCAGTACTTC. The encoded protein is CASSLGGRRGEQYF.

This clonotype was seen repeatedly, ten times or more. The rearrangement uses TRBV6-5 and TRBJ2-1, with 11 bases that match TRBD2. This CDR3 region has 16 residues. With 4 bases clipped from V and 8 bases from J, the junction kept 10 bases outside the gene matches. The V gene's germline CDR1 is MNHEY and CDR2 SVGAGI. CDR3 region: CASSSLAGGLIDEQFF. DNA for the CDR3: TGTGCCAGCAGTTCATTAGCGGGGGGGCTTATCGATGAGCAGTTCTTC.

A remark on this clonotype: One junction end disagrees with the germline gene, perhaps due to a read error. V gene TRBV28 combines with J gene TRBJ2-7, with 8 bases identical to TRBD2. This CDR3 has 11 amino acids. The germline V gene encodes CDR1 MDHEN and CDR2 SYDVKM. The CDR3 sequence is CASSSNPGLDF. The CDR3 nucleotides read TGTGCCAGCAGTTCAAATCCGGGACTAGACTTC.